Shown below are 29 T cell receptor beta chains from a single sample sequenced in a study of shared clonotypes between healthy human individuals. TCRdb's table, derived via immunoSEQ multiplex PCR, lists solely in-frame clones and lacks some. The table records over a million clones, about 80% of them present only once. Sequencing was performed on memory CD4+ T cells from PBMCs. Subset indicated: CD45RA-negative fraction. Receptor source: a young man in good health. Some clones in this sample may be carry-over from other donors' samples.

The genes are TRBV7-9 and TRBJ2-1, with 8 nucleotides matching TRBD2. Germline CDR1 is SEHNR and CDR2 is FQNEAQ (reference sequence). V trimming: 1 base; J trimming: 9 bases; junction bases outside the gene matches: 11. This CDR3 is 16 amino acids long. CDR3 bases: TGTGCCAGCAGCTTAGGAGCGGGAGTTGACCGTCTTGAGCAGTTCTTC. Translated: CASSLGAGVDRLEQFF.

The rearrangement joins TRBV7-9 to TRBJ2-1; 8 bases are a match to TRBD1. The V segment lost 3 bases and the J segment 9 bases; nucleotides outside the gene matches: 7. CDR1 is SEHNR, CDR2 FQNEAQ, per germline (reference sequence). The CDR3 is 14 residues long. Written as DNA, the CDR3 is TGTGCCAGCAGCTTGGCAGGGGGCTCCTTTGAGCAGTTCTTC. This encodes CASSLAGGSFEQFF. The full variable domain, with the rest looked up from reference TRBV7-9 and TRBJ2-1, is DTGVSQNPRHKITKRGQNVTFRCDPISEHNRLYWYRQTLGQGPEFLTYFQNEAQLEKSRLLSDRFSAERPKGSFSTLEIQRTEQGDSAMYLCASSLAGGSFEQFFGPGTRLTVL.

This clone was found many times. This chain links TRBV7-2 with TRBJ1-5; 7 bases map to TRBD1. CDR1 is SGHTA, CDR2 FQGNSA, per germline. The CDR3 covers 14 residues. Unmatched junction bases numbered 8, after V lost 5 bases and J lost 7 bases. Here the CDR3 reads CASSAGQPGQPQHF. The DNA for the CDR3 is TGTGCCAGCAGCGCGGGACAGCCAGGCCAGCCCCAGCATTTT.

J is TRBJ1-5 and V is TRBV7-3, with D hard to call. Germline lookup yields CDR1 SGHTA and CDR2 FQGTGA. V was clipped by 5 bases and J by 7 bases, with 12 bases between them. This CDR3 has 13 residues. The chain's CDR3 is CASSVLDGQPQHF. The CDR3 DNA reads TGTGCCAGCAGCGTTCTCGACGGCCAGCCCCAGCATTTT.

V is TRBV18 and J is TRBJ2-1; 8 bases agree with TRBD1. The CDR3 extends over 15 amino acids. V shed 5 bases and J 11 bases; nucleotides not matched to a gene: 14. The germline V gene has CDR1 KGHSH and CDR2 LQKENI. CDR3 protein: CASSGQGGVGNKQFF. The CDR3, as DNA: TGTGCCAGCTCAGGACAGGGAGGAGTGGGCAACAAGCAGTTCTTC.

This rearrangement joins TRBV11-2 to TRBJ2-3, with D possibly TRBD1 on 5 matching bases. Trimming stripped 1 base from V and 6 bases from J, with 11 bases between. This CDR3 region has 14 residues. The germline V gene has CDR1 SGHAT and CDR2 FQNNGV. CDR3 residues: CASSLVGRVDTQYF. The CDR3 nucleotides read TGTGCCAGCAGCTTAGTGGGCAGGGTGGATACGCAGTATTTT.

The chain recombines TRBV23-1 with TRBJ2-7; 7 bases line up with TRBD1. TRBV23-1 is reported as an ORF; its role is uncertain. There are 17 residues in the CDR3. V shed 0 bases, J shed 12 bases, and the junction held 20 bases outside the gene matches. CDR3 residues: CASSQSTAPGQNHHRYF. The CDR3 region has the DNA TGCGCCAGCAGTCAATCGACGGCTCCGGGACAGAATCATCATCGGTACTTC.

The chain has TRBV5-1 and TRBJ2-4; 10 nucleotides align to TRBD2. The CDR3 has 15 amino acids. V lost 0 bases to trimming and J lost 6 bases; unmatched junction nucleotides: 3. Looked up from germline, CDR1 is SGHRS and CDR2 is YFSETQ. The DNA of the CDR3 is TGCGCCAGCAGCTTGGCCGCTAGCGGGAGAAACATTCAGTACTTC. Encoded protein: CASSLAASGRNIQYF.

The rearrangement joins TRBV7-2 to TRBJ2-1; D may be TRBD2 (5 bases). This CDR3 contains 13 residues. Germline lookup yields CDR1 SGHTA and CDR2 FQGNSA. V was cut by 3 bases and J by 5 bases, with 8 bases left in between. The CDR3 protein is CASSFLANNEQFF. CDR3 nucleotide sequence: TGTGCCAGCAGCTTTCTAGCTAACAATGAGCAGTTCTTC.

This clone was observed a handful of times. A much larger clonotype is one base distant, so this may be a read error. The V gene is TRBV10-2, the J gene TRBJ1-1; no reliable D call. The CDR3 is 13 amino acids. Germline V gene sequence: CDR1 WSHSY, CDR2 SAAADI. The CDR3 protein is CASSGGMNAEAFF. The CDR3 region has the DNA TGCGCCAGCAGTGGGGGAATGAACGCTGAAGCTTTCTTT.

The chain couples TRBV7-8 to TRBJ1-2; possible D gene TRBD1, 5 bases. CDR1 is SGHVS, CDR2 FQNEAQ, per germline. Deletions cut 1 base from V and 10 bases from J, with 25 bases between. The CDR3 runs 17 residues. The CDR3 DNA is TGTGCCAGCAGCTTAGATCGGGATGGTCGACAGACACGGTTCTACACCTTC. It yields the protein CASSLDRDGRQTRFYTF.

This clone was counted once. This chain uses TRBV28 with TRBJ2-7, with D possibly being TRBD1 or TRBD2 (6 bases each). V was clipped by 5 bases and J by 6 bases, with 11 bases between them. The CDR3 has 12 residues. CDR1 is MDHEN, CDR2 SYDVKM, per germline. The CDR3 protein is CASSPWGAEQYF. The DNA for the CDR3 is TGTGCCAGCAGTCCCTGGGGGGCCGAGCAGTACTTC.

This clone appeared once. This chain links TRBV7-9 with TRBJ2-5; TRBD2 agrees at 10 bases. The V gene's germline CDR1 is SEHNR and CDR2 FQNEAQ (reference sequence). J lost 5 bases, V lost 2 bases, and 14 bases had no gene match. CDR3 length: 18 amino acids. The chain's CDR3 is CASSLIMASGGIGETQYF. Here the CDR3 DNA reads TGTGCCAGCAGCTTAATCATGGCTAGCGGGGGCATAGGGGAGACCCAGTACTTC.

In DNA, the CDR3 is TGTGCCAGCAGTGATAGGACAGGGGCCAGGCAGTACTTC. Its translation is CASSDRTGARQYF. The chain recombines TRBV2 with TRBJ2-7; the match to TRBD1 covers 9 bases. Germline V CDR1 and CDR2: SNHLY, FYNNEI. Trimming took 3 bases from V and 9 from J; bases not matched to a gene: 6. This CDR3 region has 13 residues.

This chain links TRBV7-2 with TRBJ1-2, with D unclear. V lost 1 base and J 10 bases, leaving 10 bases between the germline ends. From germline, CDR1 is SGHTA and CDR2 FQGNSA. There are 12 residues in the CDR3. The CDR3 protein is CASSLDGSSYTF. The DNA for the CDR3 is TGTGCCAGCAGCTTAGATGGCAGTTCCTACACCTTC.

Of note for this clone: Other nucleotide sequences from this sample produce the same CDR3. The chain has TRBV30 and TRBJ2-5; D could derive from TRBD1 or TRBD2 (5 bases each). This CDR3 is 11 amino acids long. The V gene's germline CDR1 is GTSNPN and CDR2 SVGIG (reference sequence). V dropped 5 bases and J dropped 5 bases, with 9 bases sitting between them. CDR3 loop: CAWSWGETQYF. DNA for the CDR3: TGTGCCTGGTCGTGGGGGGAGACCCAGTACTTC.

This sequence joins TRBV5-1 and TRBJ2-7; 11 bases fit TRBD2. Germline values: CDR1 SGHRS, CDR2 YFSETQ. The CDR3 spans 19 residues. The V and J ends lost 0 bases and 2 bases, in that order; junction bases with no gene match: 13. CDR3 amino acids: CASSLGFGSTSGTPYEQYF. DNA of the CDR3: TGCGCCAGCAGCTTGGGGTTTGGGTCGACTAGCGGGACTCCCTACGAGCAGTACTTC.

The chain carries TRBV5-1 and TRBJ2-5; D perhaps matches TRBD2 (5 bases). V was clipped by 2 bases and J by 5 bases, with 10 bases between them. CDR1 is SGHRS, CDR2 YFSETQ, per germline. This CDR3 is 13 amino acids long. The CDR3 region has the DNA TGCGCCAGCAGCTTCGGGATAGGGGAGACCCAGTACTTC. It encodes CASSFGIGETQYF.

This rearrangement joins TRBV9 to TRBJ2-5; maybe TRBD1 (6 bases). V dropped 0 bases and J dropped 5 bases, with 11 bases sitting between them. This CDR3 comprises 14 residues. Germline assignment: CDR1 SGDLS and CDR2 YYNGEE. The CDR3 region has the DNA TGTGCCAGCAGCGTAGAGGACAGTCTTGAGACCCAGTACTTC. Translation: CASSVEDSLETQYF.

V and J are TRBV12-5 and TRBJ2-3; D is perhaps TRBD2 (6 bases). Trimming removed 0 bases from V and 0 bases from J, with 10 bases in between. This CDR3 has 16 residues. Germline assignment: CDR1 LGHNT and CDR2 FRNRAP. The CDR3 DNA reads TGTGCTAGTGGTTTGGTAACGGCGGGGAGCACAGATACGCAGTATTTT. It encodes CASGLVTAGSTDTQYF.

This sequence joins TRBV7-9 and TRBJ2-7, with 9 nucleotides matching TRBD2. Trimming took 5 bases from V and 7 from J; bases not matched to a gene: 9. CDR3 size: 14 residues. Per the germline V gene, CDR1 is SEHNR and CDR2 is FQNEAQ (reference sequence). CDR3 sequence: CASSGMGLASEQYF. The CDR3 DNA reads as TGTGCCAGCAGCGGTATGGGACTAGCCTCTGAGCAGTACTTC.

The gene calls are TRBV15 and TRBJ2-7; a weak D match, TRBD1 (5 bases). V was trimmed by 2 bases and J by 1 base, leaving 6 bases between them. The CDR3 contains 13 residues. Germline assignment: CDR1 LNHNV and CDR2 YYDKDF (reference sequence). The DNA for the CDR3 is TGTGCCACCAGCAGACCAGGGTCCTACGAGCAGTACTTC. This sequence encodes CATSRPGSYEQYF.

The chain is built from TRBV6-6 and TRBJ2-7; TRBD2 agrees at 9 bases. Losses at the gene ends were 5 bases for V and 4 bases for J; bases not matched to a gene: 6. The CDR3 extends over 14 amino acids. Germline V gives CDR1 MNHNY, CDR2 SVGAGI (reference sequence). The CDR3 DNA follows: TGTGCCAGCAGTCCCCAAGCGGGAGGTTACGAGCAGTACTTC. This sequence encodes CASSPQAGGYEQYF.

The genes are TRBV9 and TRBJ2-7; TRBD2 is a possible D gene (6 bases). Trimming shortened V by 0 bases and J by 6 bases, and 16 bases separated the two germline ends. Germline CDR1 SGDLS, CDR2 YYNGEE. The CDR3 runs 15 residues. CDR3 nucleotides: TGTGCCAGCAGCGTAGGGGCGCTGGAGGGGTCCGAGCAGTACTTC. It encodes CASSVGALEGSEQYF.

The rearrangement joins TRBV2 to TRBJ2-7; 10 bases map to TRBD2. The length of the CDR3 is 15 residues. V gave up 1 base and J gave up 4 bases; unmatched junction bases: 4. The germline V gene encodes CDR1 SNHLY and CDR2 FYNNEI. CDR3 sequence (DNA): TGTGCCAGCAGTGAAGTACTAGCGGGACTATACGAGCAGTACTTC. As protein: CASSEVLAGLYEQYF. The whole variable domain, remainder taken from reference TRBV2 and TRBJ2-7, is EPEVTQTPSHQVTQMGQEVILRCVPISNHLYFYWYRQILGQKVEFLVSFYNNEISEKSEIFDDQFSVERPDGSNFTLKIRSTKLEDSAMYFCASSEVLAGLYEQYFGPGTRLTVT.

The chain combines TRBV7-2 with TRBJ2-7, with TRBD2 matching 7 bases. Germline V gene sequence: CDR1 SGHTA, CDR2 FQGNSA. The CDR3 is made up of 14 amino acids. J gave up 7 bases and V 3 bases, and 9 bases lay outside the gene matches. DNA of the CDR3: TGTGCCAGCAGCTTCGGTCGGGAGGCGGGTGAGCAGTACTTC. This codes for CASSFGREAGEQYF. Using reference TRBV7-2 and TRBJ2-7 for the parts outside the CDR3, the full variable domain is GAGVSQSPSNKVTEKGKDVELRCDPISGHTALYWYRQSLGQGLEFLIYFQGNSAPDKSGLPSDRFSAERTGGSVSTLTIQRTQQEDSAVYLCASSFGREAGEQYFGPGTRLTVT.

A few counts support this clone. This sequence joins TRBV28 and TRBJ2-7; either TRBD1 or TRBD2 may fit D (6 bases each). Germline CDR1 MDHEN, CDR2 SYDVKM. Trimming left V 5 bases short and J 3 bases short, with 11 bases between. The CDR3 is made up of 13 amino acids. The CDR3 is CASSQGGLYEQYF. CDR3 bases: TGTGCCAGCAGTCAAGGGGGGCTCTACGAGCAGTACTTC.

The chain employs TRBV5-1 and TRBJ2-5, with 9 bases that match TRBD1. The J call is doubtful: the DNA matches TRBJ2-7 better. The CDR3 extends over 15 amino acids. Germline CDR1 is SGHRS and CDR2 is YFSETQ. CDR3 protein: CASSSAGQGNNEQYF. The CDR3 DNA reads TGCGCCAGCAGCTCGGCGGGACAGGGTAATAACGAGCAGTACTTC.

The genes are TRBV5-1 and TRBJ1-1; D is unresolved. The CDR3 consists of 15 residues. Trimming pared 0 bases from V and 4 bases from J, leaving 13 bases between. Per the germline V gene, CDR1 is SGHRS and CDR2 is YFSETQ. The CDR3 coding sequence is TGCGCCAGCAGCTTGGCCCCTCTCCCTGGCACTGAAGCTTTCTTT. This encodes CASSLAPLPGTEAFF.